This record looks at one T cell receptor (beta chain) sequence and its context. The source of the sample is a study of OX40 agonist ivuxolimab in advanced cancers. The CDR3 runs 14 residues. Germline assignment: CDR1 SQVTM and CDR2 ANQGSEA. V lost 7 bases and J 5 bases, leaving 21 bases between the germline ends. Repertoires were generated with immunoSEQ multiplex PCR, while TCRdb's copy carries only in-frame clones and drops some. This sample has some 98,000 clones, with about 79% found just once. This TCR derives from an adult with an advanced solid tumor such as melanoma, head and neck, liver or kidney cancer. J is TRBJ2-7 and V is TRBV29-1; D not certain. Sample: CD4+ or CD8+ T cells sorted from blood, taken in a trial of the OX40 agonist ivuxolimab. This CDR3 is CSAGEITLGDEQYF. As DNA, the CDR3 is TGCAGCGCAGGCGAAATAACCCTTGGAGACGAGCAGTACTTC.